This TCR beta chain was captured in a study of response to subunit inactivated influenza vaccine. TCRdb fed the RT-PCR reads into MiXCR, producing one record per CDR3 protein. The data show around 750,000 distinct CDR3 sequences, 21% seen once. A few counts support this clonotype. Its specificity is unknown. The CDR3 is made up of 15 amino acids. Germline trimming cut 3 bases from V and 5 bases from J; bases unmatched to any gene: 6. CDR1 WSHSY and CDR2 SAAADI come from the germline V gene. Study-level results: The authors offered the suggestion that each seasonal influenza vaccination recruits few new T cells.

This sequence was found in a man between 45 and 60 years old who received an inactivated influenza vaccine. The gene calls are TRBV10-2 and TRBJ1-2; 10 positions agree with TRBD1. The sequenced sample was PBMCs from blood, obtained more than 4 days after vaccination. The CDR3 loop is CASSDAGTGVYGYTF. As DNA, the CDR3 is TGCGCCAGCAGTGACGCCGGGACAGGGGTTTATGGCTACACCTTC.